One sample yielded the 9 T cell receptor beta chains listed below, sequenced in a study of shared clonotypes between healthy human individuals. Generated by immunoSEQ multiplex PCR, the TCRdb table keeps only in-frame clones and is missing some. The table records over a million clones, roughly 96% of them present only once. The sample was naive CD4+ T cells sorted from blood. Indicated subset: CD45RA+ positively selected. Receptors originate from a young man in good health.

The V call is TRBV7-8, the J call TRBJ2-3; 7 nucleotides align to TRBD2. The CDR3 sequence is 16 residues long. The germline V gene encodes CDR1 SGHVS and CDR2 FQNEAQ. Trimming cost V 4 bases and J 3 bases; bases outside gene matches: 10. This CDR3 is CASSSRLAFTTDTQYF. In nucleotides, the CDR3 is TGTGCCAGCAGCTCGAGACTAGCCTTTACTACAGATACGCAGTATTTT.

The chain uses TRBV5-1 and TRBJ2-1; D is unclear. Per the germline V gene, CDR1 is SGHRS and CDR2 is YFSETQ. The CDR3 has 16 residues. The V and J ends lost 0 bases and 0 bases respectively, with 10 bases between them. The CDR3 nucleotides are TGCGCCAGCAGCTTGGCCACCTGGAGCTCCTACAATGAGCAGTTCTTC. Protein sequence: CASSLATWSSYNEQFF.

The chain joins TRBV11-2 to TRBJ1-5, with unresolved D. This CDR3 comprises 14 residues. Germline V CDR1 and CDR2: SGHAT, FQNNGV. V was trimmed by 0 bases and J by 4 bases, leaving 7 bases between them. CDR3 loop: CASSLEAGNQPQHF. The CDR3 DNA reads TGTGCCAGCAGCTTAGAAGCCGGGAATCAGCCCCAGCATTTT.

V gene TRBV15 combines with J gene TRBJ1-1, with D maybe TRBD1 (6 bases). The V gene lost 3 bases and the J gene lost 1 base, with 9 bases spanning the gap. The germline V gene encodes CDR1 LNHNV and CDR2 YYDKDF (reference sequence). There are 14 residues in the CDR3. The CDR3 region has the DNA TGTGCCACCAGCAGGGACAGTTCGAACACTGAAGCTTTCTTT. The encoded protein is CATSRDSSNTEAFF.

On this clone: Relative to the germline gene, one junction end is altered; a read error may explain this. The CDR3 DNA reads as TGCAGCGTTGAAAGTGGGAGCTTGGAATACGGGCAGTACTTC. This codes for CSVESGSLEYGQYF. The rearrangement uses TRBV29-1 and TRBJ2-7; D is perhaps TRBD2 (5 bases). This CDR3 has 14 amino acids. The germline gives CDR1 SQVTM, CDR2 ANQGSEA.

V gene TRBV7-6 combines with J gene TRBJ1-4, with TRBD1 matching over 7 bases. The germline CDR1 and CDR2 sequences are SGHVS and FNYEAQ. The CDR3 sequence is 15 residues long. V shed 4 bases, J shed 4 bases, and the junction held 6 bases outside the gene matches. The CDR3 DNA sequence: TGTGCCAGCAGCTCGACAGGGTTTAGTAATGAAAAACTGTTTTTT. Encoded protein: CASSSTGFSNEKLFF.

The chain's CDR3 is CASSLGGSSGSARYNEQFF. The CDR3 DNA reads as TGTGCCAGCAGCTTGGGGGGGAGTAGCGGGAGTGCTAGGTACAATGAGCAGTTCTTC. The rearrangement uses TRBV5-4 and TRBJ2-1; 9 positions match TRBD2. The CDR3 has 19 amino acids. Germline V CDR1 and CDR2: SGHNT, YYREEE (reference sequence). Trimming took 0 bases from V and 4 from J; bases not matched to a gene: 14.

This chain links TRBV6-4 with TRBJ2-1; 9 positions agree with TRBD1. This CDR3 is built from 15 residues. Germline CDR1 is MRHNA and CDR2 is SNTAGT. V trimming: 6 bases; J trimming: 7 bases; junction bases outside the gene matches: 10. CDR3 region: CASSQAGQGTNEQFF. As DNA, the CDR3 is TGTGCCAGCAGCCAGGCGGGACAGGGTACGAATGAGCAGTTCTTC.

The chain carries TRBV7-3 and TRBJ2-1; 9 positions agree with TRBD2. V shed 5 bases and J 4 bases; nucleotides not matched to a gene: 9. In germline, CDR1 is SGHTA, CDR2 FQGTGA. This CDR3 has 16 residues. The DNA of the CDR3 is TGTGCCAGCAGCCTGGCCCGGACTAGCGCATACAATGAGCAGTTCTTC. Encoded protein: CASSLARTSAYNEQFF.